This T cell receptor (beta chain) was observed in a study of OX40 agonist ivuxolimab in advanced cancers. For the study at large: Patients got intravenous ivuxolimab at 0.01 to 10 mg/kg every 2 weeks. From roughly 23 to 85 years was the age range, with a mean of around 60 years, and around 83% were male.

Only in-frame clones appear in the TCRdb table, and some are missing; sequencing was by immunoSEQ multiplex PCR. Of tens of thousands of clones in the sample, around 86% are singletons; the top ten hold roughly 25%. The CDR3 contains 15 residues. Germline assignment: CDR1 SGHAT and CDR2 FQNNGV. Study-level findings and limits: Clonal expansion was seen in CD4+ and CD8+ blood T cells by week 6 at 0.1 to 3.0 mg/kg.

This clone was counted a few times. Its matching antigen is unknown. One end of the junction does not line up with germline, which may come from a read error. Individuals having autoimmune disease history or systemic immunosuppression were not enrolled. The chain recombines TRBV11-2 with TRBJ2-1; D perhaps matches TRBD2 (6 bases). The clonotype comes from an adult with an advanced solid tumor such as melanoma, head and neck, liver or kidney cancer. Source: CD4+ or CD8+ T cells sorted from blood, taken in a trial of the OX40 agonist ivuxolimab. The CDR3 nucleotides are TGTGCCAGCAGTTTAGGAGGGAGCCCCTACAATGAGCAGTTCTTC. It is translated as CASSLGGSPYNEQFF.